These T cell receptor beta chains were read from a single sample in a study of T cells in Graves' hyperthyroidism and ophthalmopathy. TCRdb called the multiplex PCR reads again in MiXCR, with one record for every CDR3 protein. The sample holds around 800,000 distinct CDR3 sequences, around 39% seen once. Sequenced: blood. Source of these receptors: a man between 18 and 35 years old with Graves' hyperthyroidism. Both conserved end residues are part of each CDR3. The order of the fields is clone size, D gene, V gene, J gene, CDR3 protein, CDR3 DNA. A D gene is named only where the DNA matches it firmly. The size entry is marked missing in some rows and otherwise reads once, few, many or a size class.

many	NA	TRBV29-1	TRBJ1-1	CSVEGQENTEAFF	TGCAGCGTTGAAGGACAGGAGAACACTGAAGCTTTCTTT
NA	TRBD1	TRBV6-1	TRBJ1-1	CASSSPPTGWTEAFF	TGTGCCAGCAGCTCTCCACCGACAGGGTGGACTGAAGCTTTCTTT
NA	NA	TRBV11-3	TRBJ1-6	CASSFTSYNSPLHF	TGTGCCAGCAGCTTCACCAGCTATAATTCACCCCTCCACTTT
NA	NA	TRBV30	TRBJ2-7	CAWSRVIDEQYF	TGTGCCTGGTCAAGGGTGATCGACGAGCAGTACTTC
NA	NA	TRBV2	TRBJ1-1	CASSSRQSNTEAFF	TGTGCCAGCAGTTCGCGACAGAGCAACACTGAAGCTTTCTTT
many	NA	TRBV15	TRBJ1-1	CATSRDSGPNTEAFF	TGTGCCACCAGCAGAGATTCAGGGCCAAACACTGAAGCTTTCTTT
NA	NA	TRBV5-1	TRBJ2-2	CASSETSTGELFF	TGCGCCAGCAGCGAGACTAGCACCGGGGAGCTGTTTTTT
many	TRBD1	TRBV25-1	TRBJ1-1	CASSEGLQGVGTEAFF	TGTGCCAGCAGTGAGGGGTTACAGGGGGTTGGGACTGAAGCTTTCTTT
NA	NA	TRBV29-1	TRBJ1-4	CSARTTATNEKLFF	TGCAGCGCCCGGACAACGGCGACGAATGAAAAACTGTTTTTT
NA	NA	TRBV6-1	TRBJ2-5	CASSVAQYF	TGTGCCAGCAGTGTAGCCCAGTACTTC
many	TRBD1	TRBV20-1	TRBJ1-2	CSATGTDANYGYTF	TGCAGTGCTACAGGGACAGATGCTAACTATGGCTACACCTTC
NA	NA	TRBV7-2	TRBJ1-2	CASSLVLRQSGGYTF	TGTGCCAGCAGCTTAGTTTTGAGACAGAGTGGGGGCTACACCTTC
many	NA	TRBV10-2	TRBJ2-5	CASRFGGRETQYF	TGCGCCAGCAGATTTGGGGGGCGAGAGACCCAGTACTTC
many	TRBD1	TRBV2	TRBJ1-1	CASSEARTGRRTEAFF	TGTGCCAGCAGTGAAGCCAGGACAGGGAGGAGAACTGAAGCTTTCTTT
few	NA	TRBV7-9	TRBJ2-7	CASSGPPSYEQYF	TGTGCCAGCAGCGGGCCTCCCTCCTACGAGCAGTACTTC
NA	NA	TRBV7-2	TRBJ1-4	CASSQVGREGEKLFF	TGTGCCAGCAGCCAAGTCGGCAGGGAAGGGGAAAAACTGTTTTTT
NA	TRBD1	TRBV19	TRBJ1-1	CASRAYRGSNTEAFF	TGTGCCAGCAGAGCGTACAGGGGATCGAACACTGAAGCTTTCTTT
NA	NA	TRBV4-2	TRBJ2-2	CASSQDLGGTGELFF	TGTGCCAGCAGCCAAGATCTGGGTGGAACCGGGGAGCTGTTTTTT
many	NA	TRBV7-2	TRBJ2-5	CASSSVLVETQYF	TGTGCCAGCAGCTCCGTCCTCGTCGAGACCCAGTACTTC
NA	TRBD2	TRBV20-1	TRBJ2-2	CSVPSAGGVTGELFF	TGCAGTGTCCCCTCGGCGGGGGGGGTAACCGGGGAGCTGTTTTTT
NA	TRBD1	TRBV6-1	TRBJ1-2	CASGPGTVVSDGYTF	TGTGCCAGCGGCCCAGGGACAGTAGTTTCGGATGGCTACACCTTC
NA	TRBD1	TRBV4-3	TRBJ1-4	CASSEGRGRGNEKLFF	TGCGCCAGCAGCGAGGGCAGGGGGCGAGGAAATGAAAAACTGTTTTTT
NA	TRBD2	TRBV10-3	TRBJ2-7	CATGAGGDEQYF	TGTGCCACCGGGGCGGGGGGGGACGAGCAGTACTTC
few	TRBD1	TRBV19	TRBJ2-5	CASSIDPTGGETQYF	TGTGCCAGTAGTATAGATCCGACAGGGGGGGAGACCCAGTACTTC
NA	NA	TRBV19	TRBJ2-5	CASRKESQYF	TGTGCCAGCCGCAAGGAATCCCAGTACTTC
few	NA	TRBV7-9	TRBJ1-2	CASSLDGRTAVYGYTF	TGTGCCAGCAGCTTAGATGGGAGGACCGCCGTCTATGGCTACACCTTC
few	TRBD2	TRBV12-3/TRBV12-4	TRBJ2-7	CASSPRGGGLADPYEQYF	TGTGCCAGCAGCCCCCGTGGGGGTGGGCTAGCGGATCCCTACGAGCAGTACTTC
NA	NA	TRBV12-3/TRBV12-4	TRBJ1-2	CASTPGWGPYGYTF	TGTGCCAGCACCCCAGGGTGGGGCCCCTATGGCTACACCTTC
NA	TRBD1	TRBV14	TRBJ1-4	CASSLLPGQGDEKLVF	TGTGCCAGCAGCCTGCTACCGGGACAGGGAGATGAAAAACTGGTTTTT
NA	NA	TRBV24-1	TRBJ2-2	CATSAGTNTGELFF	TGTGCCACCAGTGCCGGGACTAACACCGGGGAGCTGTTTTTT
NA	NA	TRBV6-1	TRBJ2-7	CASSSAGTYF	TGTGCCAGCAGCTCGGCGGGAACTTACTTC
NA	NA	TRBV15	TRBJ1-3	CATSSYPNTIYF	TGTGCCACCAGCTCTTACCCGAACACCATATATTTT
NA	TRBD2	TRBV29-1	TRBJ2-5	CSVAFGGGERESQYF	TGCAGCGTCGCGTTTGGCGGTGGGGAGCGGGAGAGCCAGTACTTC
few	TRBD1	TRBV7-9	TRBJ2-7	CASSSDRHSYEQYF	TGTGCCAGCAGCTCGGACAGGCACTCCTACGAGCAGTACTTC
NA	NA	TRBV20-1	TRBJ1-2	CSARTTEGYGYTF	TGCAGTGCTAGAACAACTGAAGGCTATGGCTACACCTTC
NA	NA	TRBV29-1	TRBJ2-1	CSVERQETYNEQFF	TGCAGCGTTGAAAGACAGGAGACCTACAATGAGCAGTTCTTC
NA	NA	TRBV2	TRBJ1-2	CASRSEDGYTF	TGTGCCAGCAGGAGTGAAGATGGCTACACCTTC
NA	TRBD1	TRBV12-3/TRBV12-4	TRBJ1-1	CASSFRDRDEAFF	TGTGCCAGCAGTTTCCGGGACAGGGACGAAGCTTTCTTT
NA	NA	TRBV2	TRBJ1-3	CASSEEQEGGNTIYF	TGTGCCAGCAGTGAAGAGCAGGAAGGGGGAAACACCATATATTTT
few	TRBD1	TRBV7-9	TRBJ1-6	CASSLAGTAVLLHF	TGTGCCAGCAGCTTAGCGGGGACAGCCGTTCTCCTCCACTTT
NA	TRBD1	TRBV10-1	TRBJ2-7	CASSGGRTGSYEQYF	TGCGCCAGCAGTGGGGGTAGGACAGGGTCCTACGAGCAGTACTTC
many	NA	TRBV29-1	TRBJ2-5	CSVQTDSGETQYF	TGCAGCGTCCAAACCGACAGCGGAGAGACCCAGTACTTC